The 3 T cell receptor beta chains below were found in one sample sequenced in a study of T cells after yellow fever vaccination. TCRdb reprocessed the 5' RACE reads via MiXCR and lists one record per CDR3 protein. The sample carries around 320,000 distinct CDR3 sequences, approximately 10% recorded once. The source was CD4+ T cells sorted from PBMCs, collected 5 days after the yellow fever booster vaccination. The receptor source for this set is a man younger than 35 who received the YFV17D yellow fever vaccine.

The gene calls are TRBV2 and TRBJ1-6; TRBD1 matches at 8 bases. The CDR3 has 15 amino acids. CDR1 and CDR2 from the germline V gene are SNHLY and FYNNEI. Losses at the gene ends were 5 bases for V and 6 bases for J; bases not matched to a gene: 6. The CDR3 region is CASSTQGAINSPLHF. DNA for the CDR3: TGTGCCAGCAGTACCCAGGGGGCAATTAATTCACCCCTCCACTTT.

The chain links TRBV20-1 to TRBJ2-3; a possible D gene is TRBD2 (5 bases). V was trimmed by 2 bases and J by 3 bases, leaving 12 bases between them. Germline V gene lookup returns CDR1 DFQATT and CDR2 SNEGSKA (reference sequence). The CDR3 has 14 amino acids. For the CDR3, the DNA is TGCAGTGCTAGACCCCGGGATAAAACAGATACGCAGTATTTT. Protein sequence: CSARPRDKTDTQYF.

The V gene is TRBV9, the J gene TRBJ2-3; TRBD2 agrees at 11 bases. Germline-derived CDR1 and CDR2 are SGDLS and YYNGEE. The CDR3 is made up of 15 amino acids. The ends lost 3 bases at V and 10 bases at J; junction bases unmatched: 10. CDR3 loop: CASSASGGLFGPQYF. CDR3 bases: TGTGCCAGCAGCGCTAGCGGGGGGCTCTTCGGTCCGCAGTATTTT.